The 5 T cell receptor beta chains below come from one sample, sequenced in a study of blood T cell repertoires in COVID-19. Generated by immunoSEQ multiplex PCR, the TCRdb table keeps only in-frame clones and is missing some. Of about 120,000 clones in the sample, roughly 81% were seen once. The sample taken for sequencing was peripheral blood. The receptors here all came from a man aged 35 to 55 with acute or convalescent COVID-19.

This chain connects TRBV7-9 to TRBJ2-2; D is perhaps TRBD2 (6 bases). V lost 5 bases and J 6 bases, leaving 7 bases between the germline ends. The CDR3 length is 12 residues. Germline assignment: CDR1 SEHNR and CDR2 FQNEAQ (reference sequence). The chain's CDR3 is CASSRDSGELFF. In nucleotides, the CDR3 is TGTGCCAGCAGCCGGGACTCCGGGGAGCTGTTTTTT.

DNA for the CDR3: TGCGCCAGCAGGCAAAGGCCTCTAGCGGGGGCTGAGACCCAGTACTTC. This encodes CASRQRPLAGAETQYF. The J gene is TRBJ2-5, the V gene TRBV4-1, with 10 bases identical to TRBD2. CDR3 length equals 16 residues. V gave up 6 bases and J gave up 5 bases; unmatched junction bases: 12. The germline CDR1 and CDR2 sequences are MGHRA and YSYEKL.

The rearrangement links TRBV19 to TRBJ1-1; D might be TRBD1 (5 bases). V was cut by 6 bases and J by 2 bases, with 10 bases left in between. The germline V gene encodes CDR1 LNHDA and CDR2 SQIVND (reference sequence). This CDR3 is 13 amino acids long. For the CDR3, the DNA is TGTGCCAGTAGACCGACAGTAAACACTGAAGCTTTCTTT. It specifies CASRPTVNTEAFF.

V usage is TRBV5-6 and J usage is TRBJ2-5; a possible D gene is TRBD2 (5 bases). There are 14 residues in the CDR3. Germline CDR1 reads SGHDT; CDR2 reads YYEEEE. V lost 1 base and J 5 bases, leaving 12 bases between the germline ends. Here the CDR3 reads CASSLLRGRETQYF. CDR3 bases: TGTGCCAGCAGCTTGCTACGAGGGCGGGAGACCCAGTACTTC.

The chain is built from TRBV4-1 and TRBJ1-6; no firm D call. The CDR3 is made up of 16 amino acids. V was shortened by 0 bases and J by 5 bases, with 11 bases between the two germline ends. Looked up from germline, CDR1 is MGHRA and CDR2 is YSYEKL. The CDR3 region is CASSQDAGRDNSPLHF. Here the CDR3 DNA reads TGCGCCAGCAGCCAAGACGCGGGGAGGGATAATTCACCCCTCCACTTT.